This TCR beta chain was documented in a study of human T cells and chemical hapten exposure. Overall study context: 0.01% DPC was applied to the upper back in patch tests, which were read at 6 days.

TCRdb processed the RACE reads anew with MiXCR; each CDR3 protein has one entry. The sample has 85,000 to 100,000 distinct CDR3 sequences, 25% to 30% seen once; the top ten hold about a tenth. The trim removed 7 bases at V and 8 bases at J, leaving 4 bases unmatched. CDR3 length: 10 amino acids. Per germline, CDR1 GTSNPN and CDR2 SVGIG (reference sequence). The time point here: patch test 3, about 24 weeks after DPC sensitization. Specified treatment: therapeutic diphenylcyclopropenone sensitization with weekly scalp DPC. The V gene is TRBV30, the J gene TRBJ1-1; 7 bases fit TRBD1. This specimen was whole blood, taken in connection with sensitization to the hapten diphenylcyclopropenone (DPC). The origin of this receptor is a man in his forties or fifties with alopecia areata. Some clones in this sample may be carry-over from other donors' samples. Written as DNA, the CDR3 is TGTGCCTTTGGGACAGTAGAAGCTTTCTTT. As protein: CAFGTVEAFF.